This T cell receptor beta chain was profiled in a study of cytomegalovirus exposure and HLA in healthy donors. CDR3 length: 16 amino acids. Trimming removed 5 bases from V and 4 bases from J, with 18 bases in between. CDR1 and CDR2 from the germline V gene are SGHVS and FQNEAQ. Study results and limitations: Later work found that TCR association rates differed between HLA loci; DRB1 had the most and HLA-C the fewest.

Turning to this clone: The antigen remains unidentified.

The PCR contained 60 Vbeta and 13 Jbeta primers. Only in-frame clones appear in the TCRdb table, and some are missing; sequencing was by immunoSEQ multiplex PCR. The sample table sets out approximately 100,000 clones. The sequence came from a man aged 45-65 years in good health and CMV-seronegative. This chain connects TRBV7-8 to TRBJ1-3, with a possible D match to TRBD1 (6 bases). The material sequenced was PBMCs. For the CDR3, the DNA is TGTGCCAGCAGCCCTTTTGGGCAGGGGATCGGAAACACCATATATTTT. Its protein is CASSPFGQGIGNTIYF.